This TCR beta chain was sequenced for a study of breast tumors, draining lymph nodes, adjacent tissues. Study results and caveats: Compared with basal-like, luminal-like tumors shared significantly more repertoire with nontumor tissue.

MiXCR, run by TCRdb on the multiplex PCR reads, gives a single entry per CDR3 protein. The sample shows about 150,000 distinct CDR3 sequences, around a third of them seen only once. This clonotype was counted many times. Its specificity is not known. Germline and junction disagree at one end, which may indicate a read error. Axillary draining lymph nodes of breast cancer patients supplied the node samples. Germline assignment: CDR1 SSHAT and CDR2 FNYEAQ (reference sequence). The CDR3 contains 13 residues. Sequencing was performed on axillary lymph node tissue. This chain joins TRBV7-7 and TRBJ2-7; D gene unclear. The source is a female donor with breast cancer. Some clones in this sample may be carry-over from other donors' samples. CDR3 DNA: TGTGCTAGCAGCTTGAGGTTCCAGTACGAGCAGTACTTC. Translated: CASSLRFQYEQYF.